The clone carrying this T cell receptor beta chain was picked up one time. Antigen specificity is unknown. The assay was immunoSEQ multiplex PCR, and TCRdb's table has in-frame clones only and misses some. Here the sample spans approximately 80,000 clones, about 91% being singletons. V was shortened by 8 bases and J by 4 bases, with 17 bases between the two germline ends. This CDR3 region has 14 residues. Germline assignment: CDR1 MNHNS and CDR2 SASEGT. These data come from a study of OX40 agonist ivuxolimab in advanced cancers. At the level of the study: Head and neck, renal cell, melanoma or hepatocellular carcinoma were the cancers that dose-escalation patients had.

Regarding the study as a whole: There was clonal expansion of CD4+ and CD8+ blood T cells by week 6 at 0.1 to 3.0 mg/kg. Fewer expanded clones were found on average in CD4+ than in CD8+ T cells.

The sequencing here drew on CD4+ or CD8+ T cells sorted from blood, taken in a trial of the OX40 agonist ivuxolimab. V usage is TRBV6-1 and J usage is TRBJ1-2; D not resolved. The source of this sequence is an adult with an advanced solid tumor such as melanoma, head and neck, liver or kidney cancer. CDR3 in amino acids: CASRVLSTSYGYTF. The CDR3, as DNA: TGTGCCAGCCGCGTCCTCTCGACAAGCTATGGCTACACCTTC.